These T cell receptor beta chains were read from a single sample in a study of OX40 agonist ivuxolimab in advanced cancers. TCRdb keeps only in-frame clones here, not all; method: immunoSEQ multiplex PCR. The profile shows some 60,000 clones, roughly 87% of them singletons. The sequenced sample was CD4+ or CD8+ T cells sorted from blood, obtained in a trial of the OX40 agonist ivuxolimab. These receptors originate from an adult with an advanced solid tumor such as melanoma, head and neck, liver or kidney cancer. Each CDR3 is given with its conserved first and last residue. A D gene is named only where the DNA matches it firmly. The size field is filled for only some rows; it gives once, few, many or a size class.

V	size	length	J	D	CDR3	DNA
TRBV19	.	14	TRBJ2-3	.	CASTRGLHTDTQYF	TGTGCCAGTACCAGGGGACTTCACACAGATACGCAGTATTTT
TRBV19	.	14	TRBJ2-7	.	CASSMAGDSYEQYF	TGTGCCAGTAGTATGGCAGGGGACTCCTACGAGCAGTACTTC
TRBV7-9	.	15	TRBJ2-3	.	CASSLGRDGTDTQYF	TGTGCCAGCAGCTTAGGGCGGGACGGCACAGATACGCAGTATTTT
TRBV6-6	.	16	TRBJ2-7	.	CASSYSTAGTTYEQYF	TGTGCCAGCAGTTACTCGACGGCAGGCACAACCTACGAGCAGTACTTC
TRBV9	.	16	TRBJ2-3	TRBD2	CASSSHLAGGTDTQYF	TGTGCCAGCAGCTCCCACCTAGCGGGAGGCACAGATACGCAGTATTTT
TRBV5-6	.	14	TRBJ2-5	.	CASSLRGAGGTQYF	TGTGCCAGCAGCTTGCGAGGGGCCGGGGGGACCCAGTACTTC
TRBV7-9	.	17	TRBJ2-1	TRBD2	CASSLFFYSGSVYEQFF	TGTGCCAGCAGCCTCTTCTTTTATAGCGGGAGCGTTTATGAGCAGTTCTTC
TRBV28	.	15	TRBJ1-6	.	CASSDRDGRGSPLHF	TGTGCCAGCAGTGACCGGGACGGACGAGGGTCACCCCTCCACTTT
TRBV5-4	.	14	TRBJ1-1	.	CASSLVDSNTEAFF	TGTGCCAGCAGCTTGGTGGATTCTAACACTGAAGCTTTCTTT
TRBV19	.	14	TRBJ2-7	TRBD1	CASSPRTGNYEQYF	TGTGCCAGTAGTCCCCGGACAGGAAACTACGAGCAGTACTTC
TRBV4-2	.	16	TRBJ2-7	.	CASSQPPTRFAYEQYF	TGTGCCAGCAGCCAACCCCCGACTAGATTTGCCTACGAGCAGTACTTC
TRBV10-3	.	14	TRBJ1-5	TRBD1	CAARPGQGMEPQHF	TGTGCCGCCCGACCGGGACAGGGGATGGAGCCCCAGCATTTT
TRBV5-5	once	15	TRBJ2-3	.	CASSLGRSSTDTQYF	TGTGCCAGCAGCTTGGGACGATCTAGCACAGATACGCAGTATTTT
TRBV18	.	20	TRBJ2-1	TRBD1	CASSPIWPSAGQGAYNEQFF	TGTGCCAGCTCACCAATTTGGCCCTCGGCCGGACAGGGGGCCTACAATGAGCAGTTCTTC
TRBV11-2	.	15	TRBJ1-5	.	CASSRDPYGNQPQHF	TGTGCCAGCAGCCGGGACCCTTATGGCAATCAGCCCCAGCATTTT
TRBV5-6	few	18	TRBJ2-7	TRBD2	CASSSGLAGWQGSYEQYF	TGTGCCAGCAGCTCGGGACTAGCGGGATGGCAAGGATCCTACGAGCAGTACTTC
TRBV4-3	.	16	TRBJ1-5	TRBD1	CASSQAPGQGYQPQHF	TGCGCCAGCAGCCAAGCACCGGGACAGGGTTATCAGCCCCAGCATTTT
TRBV27	.	14	TRBJ1-6	TRBD1	CASNHRGSNSPLHF	TGTGCCAGCAACCACAGGGGGTCTAATTCACCCCTCCACTTT
TRBV11-2	.	12	TRBJ1-6	.	CASSFRTTPLHF	TGTGCCAGCAGCTTCAGAACTACACCCCTCCACTTT
TRBV11-3	medium-sized	16	TRBJ2-2	.	CASSLDQGVDTGELFF	TGTGCCAGCAGCTTAGATCAGGGTGTGGACACCGGGGAGCTGTTTTTT
TRBV28	once	13	TRBJ2-1	.	CASSLGGFDEQFF	TGTGCCAGCAGTTTGGGGGGTTTCGATGAGCAGTTCTTC
TRBV2	.	16	TRBJ1-5	TRBD1	CASSPLRGQGYSPQHF	TGTGCCAGCAGTCCACTCAGAGGACAGGGGTATTCGCCCCAGCATTTT
TRBV19	.	14	TRBJ2-4	TRBD1	CASSTGTGRYIQYF	TGTGCCAGTAGTACCGGGACAGGGAGATACATTCAGTACTTC
TRBV27	.	16	TRBJ2-2	.	CASSLGYYPKAGELFF	TGTGCCAGCAGTTTAGGGTACTACCCTAAGGCCGGGGAGCTGTTTTTT
TRBV30	.	15	TRBJ1-6	.	CAWGPVSSYNSPLHF	TGTGCCTGGGGGCCAGTGAGCTCCTATAATTCACCCCTCCACTTT
TRBV6-1	once	14	TRBJ1-1	.	CASSEAGQNTEAFF	TGTGCCAGCAGTGAAGCCGGACAGAACACTGAAGCTTTCTTT
TRBV28	.	14	TRBJ1-5	.	CASSPPGFNQPQHF	TGTGCCAGCAGTCCTCCGGGATTCAATCAGCCCCAGCATTTT
TRBV6-5	.	14	TRBJ1-1	.	CASRAKGENTEAFF	TGTGCCAGCAGGGCGAAAGGGGAGAACACTGAAGCTTTCTTT
TRBV6-5	.	10	TRBJ2-1	.	CASRTSQGFF	TGTGCCAGCAGGACTTCCCAGGGTTTCTTC
TRBV5-1	once	15	TRBJ2-5	.	CASSLHSTRLETQYF	TGCGCCAGCAGCTTACACTCGACCCGACTGGAGACCCAGTACTTC
TRBV30	.	13	TRBJ1-5	.	CAWSQAADLPQHF	TGTGCCTGGAGTCAGGCAGCGGATCTCCCCCAGCATTTT
TRBV5-1	.	16	TRBJ2-1	TRBD2	CASSPASGSLLNEQFF	TGCGCCAGCAGCCCGGCTAGCGGGAGCTTATTGAATGAGCAGTTCTTC
TRBV27	.	15	TRBJ2-7	TRBD2	CASSSGLAGEYEQYF	TGTGCCAGCAGTTCGGGACTAGCGGGAGAGTACGAGCAGTACTTC
TRBV29-1	.	15	TRBJ1-1	.	CSVGSRGGVNTEAFF	TGCAGCGTTGGCTCAAGGGGGGGGGTGAACACTGAAGCTTTCTTT
TRBV18	.	16	TRBJ2-2	.	CASSPPGIPGTGELFF	TGTGCCAGCTCACCCCCGGGGATTCCGGGCACCGGGGAGCTGTTTTTT
TRBV29-1	.	13	TRBJ1-3	.	CSACDRTGNTIYF	TGCAGCGCCTGCGACAGGACTGGAAACACCATATATTTT
TRBV6-6	.	14	TRBJ1-5	.	CASSYSGRDQPQHF	TGTGCCAGCAGTTACTCGGGACGAGATCAGCCCCAGCATTTT
TRBV30	.	14	TRBJ2-7	.	CAWSVWASSYEQYF	TGTGCCTGGAGTGTATGGGCTTCATCCTACGAGCAGTACTTC
TRBV7-7	.	14	TRBJ2-5	TRBD1	CASSPWDRGKTQYF	TGTGCTAGCAGCCCTTGGGACAGGGGAAAGACCCAGTACTTC
TRBV18	.	16	TRBJ2-2	.	CASSPQTGANTGELFF	TGTGCCAGCTCACCCCAGACCGGGGCGAACACCGGGGAGCTGTTTTTT
TRBV4-1	.	18	TRBJ2-7	.	CASSQPTGRGSDTYEQYF	TGCGCCAGCAGCCAACCGACCGGTAGGGGGTCCGACACCTACGAGCAGTACTTC
TRBV7-2	.	14	TRBJ2-1	.	CASSGSQGGNEQFF	TGTGCCAGCAGCGGATCGCAGGGCGGCAATGAGCAGTTCTTC
TRBV28	.	20	TRBJ2-4	.	CASSSPFGGTPGEAKNIQYF	TGTGCCAGCAGTTCCCCTTTTGGCGGGACTCCGGGTGAAGCCAAAAACATTCAGTACTTC
TRBV7-7	.	13	TRBJ1-5	.	CASSKDRNQPQHF	TGTGCTAGCAGCAAAGACAGGAATCAGCCCCAGCATTTT
TRBV18	.	16	TRBJ1-5	TRBD1	CASSPPQGQGNQPQHF	TGTGCCAGCTCACCACCGCAGGGACAGGGGAATCAGCCCCAGCATTTT
TRBV11-2	.	14	TRBJ2-5	.	CASSLGRLQETQYF	TGTGCCAGCAGCTTAGGGCGGCTCCAAGAGACCCAGTACTTC
TRBV19	once	14	TRBJ2-7	.	CASSIAGALGEQYF	TGTGCCAGTAGTATTGCGGGGGCGTTGGGCGAGCAGTACTTC
TRBV19	.	16	TRBJ1-1	.	CASTSPDRRRNTEAFF	TGTGCCAGTACCTCGCCCGATAGGAGGAGGAACACTGAAGCTTTCTTT
TRBV4-2	.	16	TRBJ2-1	TRBD1	CASSYLAGQVYNEQFF	TGTGCCAGCAGTTATCTCGCGGGACAGGTCTACAATGAGCAGTTCTTC
TRBV6-1	.	17	TRBJ2-2	TRBD2	CASSAVWGGQTTGELFF	TGTGCCAGCAGTGCTGTCTGGGGAGGGCAAACCACCGGGGAGCTGTTTTTT
TRBV6-6	.	13	TRBJ2-7	.	CASSSQGMGEQYF	TGTGCCAGCAGTTCACAGGGAATGGGCGAGCAGTACTTC
TRBV7-2	.	18	TRBJ2-5	.	CASSFRGFGTSGRETQYF	TGTGCCAGCAGCTTCCGGGGGTTCGGGACATCGGGTAGAGAGACCCAGTACTTC
TRBV6-5	.	15	TRBJ2-7	.	CASSYSIGRVYEQYF	TGTGCCAGCAGTTACTCGATCGGACGCGTCTACGAGCAGTACTTC
TRBV2	.	13	TRBJ1-5	.	CASSEASHQPQHF	TGTGCCAGCAGTGAAGCCAGCCATCAGCCCCAGCATTTT
TRBV4-1	.	16	TRBJ2-5	TRBD2	CASSQVLVLGRATQYF	TGCGCCAGCAGCCAAGTATTAGTACTAGGGAGGGCGACCCAGTACTTC
TRBV5-5	.	15	TRBJ1-4	.	CASSSNRGLNEKLFF	TGTGCCAGCAGCTCTAACCGGGGCCTTAATGAAAAACTGTTTTTT
TRBV2	.	13	TRBJ2-5	TRBD1	CASRRGPEETQYF	TGTGCCAGCCGCAGGGGGCCTGAGGAGACCCAGTACTTC